Listed here are 2 T cell receptor beta chains from one sample, sequenced in a study of CD8 T cells in ankylosing spondylitis. Antigen specificity for these receptors is unknown. From the 5' RACE reads, TCRdb called clonotypes with MiXCR, one entry per CDR3 protein. Of hundreds of thousands of distinct CDR3 sequences in the sample, 12% were seen once. Study-level findings and limits: There was a TCR beta motif, made of fewer than 10 highly homologous variants, that appeared characteristic of ankylosing spondylitis blood.

The sample taken for sequencing was blood, either unsorted or a sorted T cell fraction (not recorded which). The origin of the receptors is a male donor with ankylosing spondylitis.

This clonotype has more than one count but fewer than ten. V gene TRBV4-2 combines with J gene TRBJ2-7, with 8 bases lining up with TRBD2. V lost 0 bases and J lost 5; bases outside the gene matches: 3. Germline loops: CDR1 LGHNA, CDR2 YNFKEQ. The CDR3 totals 14 residues. CDR3 in DNA: TGTGCCAGCAGCCAAGACCTTAGCGGGAACGAGCAGTACTTC. Encoded protein: CASSQDLSGNEQYF.

This clonotype was recorded a few times. This chain joins TRBV5-6 and TRBJ1-2; D gene unclear. The CDR3 has 13 amino acids. Trimming left V 1 base short and J 6 bases short, with 10 bases between. The germline CDR1 and CDR2 sequences are SGHDT and YYEEEE. The CDR3 loop reads CASSLILTDGYTF. The CDR3 DNA is TGTGCCAGCAGCTTGATTCTAACCGATGGCTACACCTTC.